The 18 T cell receptor beta chains presented below share a single source sample, sequenced in a study of shared clonotypes between healthy human individuals. Profiled with immunoSEQ multiplex PCR; TCRdb holds only in-frame clones, not every one. The sample lists 600,000 to 750,000 clones, about 90% seen once, with about a third in the top ten. The specimen sequenced was memory CD8+ T cells from PBMCs. Subset indicated: CD45RO+ cells pooled with CCR7-negative TemRA cells. The receptor source for this set is a man between 18 and 29 years old in good health. Some clones in this sample may be carry-over from other donors' samples.

Of note for this clone: Additional DNA sequences in this sample encode the identical CDR3. V usage is TRBV7-9 and J usage is TRBJ2-2; unclear D gene. The CDR3 is made up of 12 amino acids. Germline CDR1 is SEHNR and CDR2 is FQNEAQ (reference sequence). V was clipped by 1 base and J by 8 bases, with 5 bases between them. The DNA for the CDR3 is TGTGCCAGCAGCTTAGGATTGGGGGAGCTGTTTTTT. Encoded protein: CASSLGLGELFF.

Only one count was recorded for this clone. This sequence joins TRBV5-1 and TRBJ2-1; no reliable D call. CDR3 length: 16 residues. Germline V gene lookup returns CDR1 SGHRS and CDR2 YFSETQ. V was shortened by 4 bases and J by 5 bases, with 19 bases between the two germline ends. The CDR3 coding sequence is TGCGCCAGCAGCACTCAACTCGTACCGCCGAACAATGAGCAGTTCTTC. Protein sequence: CASSTQLVPPNNEQFF. The variable domain in full, with the rest retrieved from reference TRBV5-1 and TRBJ2-1, is KAGVTQTPRYLIKTRGQQVTLSCSPISGHRSVSWYQQTPGQGLQFLFEYFSETQRNKGNFPGRFSGRQFSNSRSEMNVSTLELGDSALYLCASSTQLVPPNNEQFFGPGTRLTVL.

The gene calls are TRBV9 and TRBJ2-1, with unresolved D. From germline, CDR1 is SGDLS and CDR2 YYNGEE. CDR3 length: 13 residues. Trimming stripped 4 bases from V and 8 bases from J, with 13 bases between. The CDR3 here is CASSPSFGDEQFF. In nucleotides, the CDR3 is TGTGCCAGCAGCCCAAGCTTTGGGGATGAGCAGTTCTTC.

This clone was seen only once. The rearrangement joins TRBV28 to TRBJ1-2; possible D gene TRBD1, 5 bases. Looked up from germline, CDR1 is MDHEN and CDR2 is SYDVKM. V lost 5 bases to trimming and J lost 1 base, with 14 bases between them. This CDR3 is built from 15 residues. CDR3 residues: CASSPPREVNYGYTF. The CDR3 coding sequence is TGTGCCAGCAGTCCCCCCAGGGAAGTTAACTATGGCTACACCTTC.

This clone was found a few times. The J gene is TRBJ1-1, the V gene TRBV5-6; no clear D gene. This CDR3 comprises 14 residues. The germline CDR1 and CDR2 sequences are SGHDT and YYEEEE. V was cut by 0 bases and J by 4 bases, with 10 bases left in between. DNA for the CDR3: TGTGCCAGCAGCTTGGCCGGTGGCAGCACTGAAGCTTTCTTT. Encoded protein: CASSLAGGSTEAFF.

The chain employs TRBV4-3 and TRBJ1-1; TRBD1 aligns across 9 bases. The trim removed 0 bases at V and 9 bases at J, leaving 5 bases unmatched. The CDR3 has 14 amino acids. CDR1 LGHNA and CDR2 YSLEER come from the germline V gene. CDR3 DNA: TGCGCCAGCAGCCAAGAGTTGGGGACAGGGAAAGCTTTCTTT. The encoded protein is CASSQELGTGKAFF.

This sequence joins TRBV4-1 and TRBJ2-3; D gene ambiguous. The V end lost 1 base, the J end lost 3 bases, and 17 bases lay between the germline ends. The CDR3 totals 17 residues. Germline CDR1 and CDR2: MGHRA and YSYEKL. CDR3 sequence (DNA): TGCGCCAGCAGCCAAGCAAACGCCGGGCTAAGAACAGATACGCAGTATTTT. Translating gives CASSQANAGLRTDTQYF.

The V call is TRBV6-1, the J call TRBJ2-5; no definite D call. The closer fit of TRBJ2-7 to the DNA end suggests the J call may be wrong. The CDR3 covers 14 residues. CDR1 and CDR2 (germline): MNHNS, SASEGT. The CDR3, as DNA: TGTGCCAGCAACCTCATGGCGGCGCCCTACGAGCAGTACTTC. As protein: CASNLMAAPYEQYF.

This sequence joins TRBV14 and TRBJ2-1; D not certain. With 0 bases removed from V and 3 bases from J, the gap between germline ends came to 9 bases. The CDR3 is made up of 15 amino acids. Germline lookup yields CDR1 SGHDN and CDR2 FVKESK. The CDR3 sequence: CASSQDKGGYNEQFF. CDR3 bases: TGTGCCAGCAGCCAAGATAAGGGCGGCTACAATGAGCAGTTCTTC.

This chain connects TRBV29-1 to TRBJ2-7; a weak D match, TRBD2 (7 bases). The CDR3 extends over 13 amino acids. Germline V gene data show CDR1 as SQVTM and CDR2 as ANQGSEA. The V gene lost 4 bases and the J gene lost 3 bases, with 13 bases spanning the gap. The CDR3 sequence is CSVAGGGFYEQYF. CDR3 coding DNA: TGCAGCGTTGCGGGGGGCGGGTTCTACGAGCAGTACTTC.

This sequence joins TRBV6-6 and TRBJ2-7; TRBD1 agrees at 8 bases. The CDR3 has 14 residues. V shed 0 bases and J 5 bases; nucleotides not matched to a gene: 3. The germline V gene encodes CDR1 MNHNY and CDR2 SVGAGI (reference sequence). Here the CDR3 DNA reads TGTGCCAGCAGTTACTCCCGGACAGGGAACGAGCAGTACTTC. Protein product: CASSYSRTGNEQYF.

The chain joins TRBV10-1 to TRBJ2-7, with a possible D match to TRBD1 (5 bases). Trimming removed 2 bases at V and 2 bases at J, with 7 bases between. CDR3 length: 13 residues. The germline CDR1 and CDR2 sequences are WNHNN and SYGVQD (reference sequence). CDR3 in DNA: TGCGCCAGCAGTGAGGGGGCCACCTACGAGCAGTACTTC. Its translation is CASSEGATYEQYF.

This sequence joins TRBV28 and TRBJ2-1; tentatively, D is TRBD2 (6 bases). The V gene's germline CDR1 is MDHEN and CDR2 SYDVKM. Trimming cost V 6 bases and J 10 bases, with 16 bases left between them. The CDR3 spans 13 residues. CDR3 protein: CASRDRAGGEQFF. The CDR3 nucleotides are TGTGCCAGCAGGGATAGGGCCGGAGGGGAGCAGTTCTTC. The entire variable domain, with the rest obtained from reference TRBV28 and TRBJ2-1, is as follows: DVKVTQSSRYLVKRTGEKVFLECVQDMDHENMFWYRQDPGLGLRLIYFSYDVKMKEKGDIPEGYSVSREKKERFSLILESASTNQTSMYLCASRDRAGGEQFFGPGTRLTVL.

The chain has TRBV5-1 and TRBJ2-7, with 7 bases that match TRBD2. V lost 2 bases and J lost 1; bases outside the gene matches: 12. Looked up from germline, CDR1 is SGHRS and CDR2 is YFSETQ. The CDR3 consists of 17 residues. The CDR3 protein is CASSFGGWLAVSYEQYF. The CDR3 DNA sequence: TGCGCCAGCAGCTTCGGGGGTTGGCTAGCGGTTTCCTACGAGCAGTACTTC. The variable domain in full, completed from reference TRBV5-1 and TRBJ2-7, reads KAGVTQTPRYLIKTRGQQVTLSCSPISGHRSVSWYQQTPGQGLQFLFEYFSETQRNKGNFPGRFSGRQFSNSRSEMNVSTLELGDSALYLCASSFGGWLAVSYEQYFGPGTRLTVT.

The gene calls are TRBV5-1 and TRBJ2-5; 9 bases match TRBD2. CDR1 SGHRS and CDR2 YFSETQ come from the germline V gene. The CDR3 has 16 residues. With 3 bases clipped from V and 1 base from J, the junction kept 7 bases outside the gene matches. The CDR3 here is CASSSTGLATQETQYF. In nucleotides, the CDR3 is TGCGCCAGCAGCTCGACCGGACTAGCGACCCAAGAGACCCAGTACTTC.

The J gene is TRBJ2-3, the V gene TRBV6-6; D call uncertain. The CDR3 spans 12 residues. Germline values: CDR1 MNHNY, CDR2 SVGAGI (reference sequence). Between the trimmed V and J ends, which lost 4 bases and 6 bases, there was a span of 8 bases. The CDR3 loop reads CASSWMGDTQYF. The CDR3 DNA reads as TGTGCCAGCAGTTGGATGGGGGATACGCAGTATTTT.

The gene calls are TRBV6-5 and TRBJ1-2; 9 positions agree with TRBD1. V gave up 2 bases and J gave up 6 bases; unmatched junction bases: 1. The CDR3 extends over 13 amino acids. CDR1 and CDR2 from the germline V gene are MNHEY and SVGAGI. The CDR3 sequence is CASSYRTGDGYTF. CDR3 bases: TGTGCCAGCAGTTACAGGACAGGGGATGGCTACACCTTC.

This rearrangement joins TRBV9 to TRBJ2-1, with TRBD2 matching over 10 bases. V shed 0 bases and J 9 bases; nucleotides not matched to a gene: 12. The germline CDR1 and CDR2 sequences are SGDLS and YYNGEE. The CDR3 sequence is 17 residues long. The CDR3 sequence is CASSVGRVAGGPAEQFF. DNA for the CDR3: TGTGCCAGCAGCGTAGGTAGGGTAGCGGGAGGTCCGGCTGAGCAGTTCTTC. The complete variable domain, with remaining parts taken from reference TRBV9 and TRBJ2-1, reads DSGVTQTPKHLITATGQRVTLRCSPRSGDLSVYWYQQSLDQGLQFLIQYYNGEERAKGNILERFSAQQFPDLHSELNLSSLELGDSALYFCASSVGRVAGGPAEQFFGPGTRLTVL.